The sequence of this T cell receptor (beta chain) was determined in a study of blood T cell repertoires in COVID-19. Germline assignment: CDR1 MDHEN and CDR2 SYDVKM. This CDR3 has 15 residues. V was pared by 7 bases and J by 5 bases, with 13 bases of the junction left unmatched. Libraries were prepared by immunoSEQ multiplex PCR; TCRdb keeps only in-frame clonotypes and omits some of them. Found here are under 200,000 clones, roughly 86% of them singletons; the top ten hold 2.5% to 4%. This sequence was found in a man in his 70s with acute or convalescent COVID-19. This chain links TRBV28 with TRBJ2-5; 7 bases are a match to TRBD2. What was sequenced was peripheral blood. The CDR3 nucleotides read TGTGCCAGCACTACTTTATCCGCGGGAGACGAGACCCAGTACTTC. Translating gives CASTTLSAGDETQYF.